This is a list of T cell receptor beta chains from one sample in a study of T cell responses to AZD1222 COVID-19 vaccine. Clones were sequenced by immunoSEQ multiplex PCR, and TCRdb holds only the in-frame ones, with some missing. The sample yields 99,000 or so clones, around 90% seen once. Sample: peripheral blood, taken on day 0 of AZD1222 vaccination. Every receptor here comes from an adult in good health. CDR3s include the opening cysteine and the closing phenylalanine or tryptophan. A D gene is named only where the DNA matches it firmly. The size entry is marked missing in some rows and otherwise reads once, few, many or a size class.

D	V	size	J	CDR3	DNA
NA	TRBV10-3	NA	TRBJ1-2	CAISGRDVRYTF	TGTGCCATCAGTGGCCGGGACGTACGCTACACCTTC
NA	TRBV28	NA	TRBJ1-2	CASSLALLGSGGYTF	TGTGCCAGCAGTTTGGCCCTCCTAGGATCGGGTGGCTACACCTTC
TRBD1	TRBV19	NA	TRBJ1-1	CASSILAGGKSTEAFF	TGTGCCAGTAGTATTTTGGCAGGGGGCAAGAGCACTGAAGCTTTCTTT
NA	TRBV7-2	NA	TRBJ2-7	CASSLGGQNYEQYF	TGTGCCAGCAGCTTAGGGGGACAAAACTACGAGCAGTACTTC
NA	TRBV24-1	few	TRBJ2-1	CATSDLGEVNEQFF	TGTGCCACCAGTGATTTAGGGGAGGTCAATGAGCAGTTCTTC
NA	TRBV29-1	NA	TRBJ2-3	CSVATGTDTQYF	TGCAGCGTAGCGACAGGGACTGATACGCAGTATTTT
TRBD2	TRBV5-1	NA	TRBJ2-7	CASSKGEGGGYEQYF	TGCGCCAGCAGCAAGGGCGAAGGCGGGGGGTACGAGCAGTACTTC
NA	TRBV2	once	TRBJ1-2	CASSASYGYTF	TGTGCCAGCAGTGCCAGCTATGGCTACACCTTC
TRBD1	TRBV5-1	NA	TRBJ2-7	CASSSETGGAREQYF	TGCGCCAGCAGCTCGGAAACAGGGGGTGCACGCGAGCAGTACTTC
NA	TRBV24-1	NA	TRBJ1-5	CATSGGGQPQHF	TGTGCCACCAGTGGGGGGGGTCAGCCCCAGCATTTT
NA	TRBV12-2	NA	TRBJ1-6	CASRLVGRGRF	TGTGCAAGTCGCTTAGTAGGTCGGGGTCGATTT
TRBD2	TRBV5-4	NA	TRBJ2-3	CASSPSGGGNRVTQYF	TGTGCCAGCAGCCCTTCGGGCGGGGGGAACAGGGTTACGCAGTATTTT
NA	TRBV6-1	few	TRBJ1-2	CASSEAEVGEDGYTF	TGTGCCAGCAGTGAAGCGGAGGTGGGGGAAGATGGCTACACCTTC
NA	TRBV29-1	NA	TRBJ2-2	CSVVQGLNTGELFF	TGCAGCGTTGTTCAGGGGCTTAACACCGGGGAGCTGTTTTTT
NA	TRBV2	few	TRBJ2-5	CASSTGPGTQYF	TGTGCCAGCAGCACCGGACCCGGGACCCAGTACTTC
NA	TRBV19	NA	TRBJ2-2	CASSIGGELFF	TGTGCCAGTAGTATCGGCGGGGAGCTGTTTTTT
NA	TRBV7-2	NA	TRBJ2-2	CASSLHRSTGELFF	TGTGCCAGCAGCTTACATAGGAGCACCGGGGAGCTGTTTTTT
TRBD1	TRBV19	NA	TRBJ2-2	CASRQGQGAAGELFF	TGTGCCAGTAGACAGGGACAGGGGGCCGCCGGGGAGCTGTTTTTT
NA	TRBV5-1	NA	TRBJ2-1	CASSLGRSHEQFF	TGCGCCAGCAGCTTAGGCAGGTCGCATGAGCAGTTCTTC
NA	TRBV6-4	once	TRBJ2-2	CASSEQGATGELFF	TGTGCCAGCAGTGAACAGGGAGCGACCGGGGAGCTGTTTTTT
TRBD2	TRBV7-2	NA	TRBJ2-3	CASSLSGGSLAGTDTQYF	TGTGCCAGCAGCTTAAGCGGGGGGTCTCTAGCTGGGACAGATACGCAGTATTTT
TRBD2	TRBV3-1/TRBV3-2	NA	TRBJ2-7	CASSHLAGGEQYF	TGTGCCAGCAGCCACCTAGCGGGGGGGGAGCAGTACTTC
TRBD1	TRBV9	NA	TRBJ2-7	CASSVAGTGFYEQYF	TGTGCCAGCAGCGTCGCCGGGACAGGGTTCTACGAGCAGTACTTC
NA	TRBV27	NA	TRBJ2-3	CASRAVVSDTTDTQYF	TGTGCCAGCAGGGCTGTCGTTTCGGACACCACAGATACGCAGTATTTT
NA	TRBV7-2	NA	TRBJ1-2	CASSLSGPLDYGYTF	TGTGCCAGCAGCTTATCCGGACCGTTAGATTATGGCTACACCTTC
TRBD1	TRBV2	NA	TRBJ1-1	CASKRQGAEAFF	TGTGCCAGCAAACGACAGGGGGCTGAAGCTTTCTTT
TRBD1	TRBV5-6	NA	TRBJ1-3	CASSFTDRVGNTIYF	TGTGCCAGCAGCTTCACGGACAGGGTTGGAAACACCATATATTTT
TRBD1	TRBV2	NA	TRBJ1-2	CASRATGTGTNYGYTF	TGTGCCAGCAGGGCAACCGGGACAGGAACTAACTATGGCTACACCTTC
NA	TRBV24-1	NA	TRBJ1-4	CATSVGPSTNEKLFF	TGTGCCACCAGTGTCGGGCCTTCAACTAATGAAAAACTGTTTTTT
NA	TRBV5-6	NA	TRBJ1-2	CASSLEGGTGYTF	TGTGCCAGCAGCTTGGAGGGAGGGACTGGCTACACCTTC
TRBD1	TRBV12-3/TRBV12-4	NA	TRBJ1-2	CASNTDRGLGYTF	TGTGCCAGCAACACGGACAGGGGATTAGGCTACACCTTC
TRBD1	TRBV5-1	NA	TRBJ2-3	CASSLDGQGAGDTQYF	TGCGCCAGCAGCTTGGACGGACAGGGGGCAGGAGATACGCAGTATTTT
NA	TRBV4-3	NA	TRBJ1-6	CASSQDSGYDSPLHF	TGCGCCAGCAGCCAAGACTCAGGGTATGACTCACCCCTCCACTTT
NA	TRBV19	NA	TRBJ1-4	CASIGQEKLFF	TGTGCCAGTATTGGACAGGAAAAACTGTTTTTT
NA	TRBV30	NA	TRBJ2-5	CAWSVEGQETQYF	TGTGCCTGGAGTGTAGAGGGGCAAGAGACCCAGTACTTC
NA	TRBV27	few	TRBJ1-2	CASSGRTGRYTF	TGTGCCAGCAGTGGACGCACGGGACGCTACACCTTC
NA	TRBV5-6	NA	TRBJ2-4	CASSDPRGLAKNIQYF	TGTGCCAGCAGCGACCCTAGGGGCCTAGCCAAAAACATTCAGTACTTC
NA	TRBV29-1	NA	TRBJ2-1	CSVLRQRRNEQFF	TGCAGCGTCCTGCGGCAGCGCCGCAATGAGCAGTTCTTC
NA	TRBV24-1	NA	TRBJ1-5	CATSDPIMRDQPQHF	TGTGCCACCAGTGACCCTATTATGCGGGATCAGCCCCAGCATTTT
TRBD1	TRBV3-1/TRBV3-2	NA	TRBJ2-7	CASSQGTGLSYEQYF	TGTGCCAGCAGCCAAGGGACAGGTCTCTCCTACGAGCAGTACTTC
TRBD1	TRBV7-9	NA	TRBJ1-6	CASSLAQGENSPLHF	TGTGCCAGCAGCTTAGCACAGGGGGAGAATTCACCCCTCCACTTT
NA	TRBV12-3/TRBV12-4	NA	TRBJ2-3	CASSLFSDTQYF	TGTGCCAGCAGTTTGTTCTCAGATACGCAGTATTTT
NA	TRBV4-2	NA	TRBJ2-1	CASGTPRTNEQFF	TGTGCCAGCGGGACCCCACGCACGAATGAGCAGTTCTTC
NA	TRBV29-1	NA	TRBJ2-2	CSVGAGNTGELFF	TGCAGCGTTGGGGCGGGGAACACCGGGGAGCTGTTTTTT
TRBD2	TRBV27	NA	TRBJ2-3	CASSIPSGRSLDTQYF	TGTGCCAGCAGTATACCTAGCGGGAGGTCCCTGGATACGCAGTATTTT
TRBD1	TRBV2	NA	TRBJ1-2	CASSLTGNYGYTF	TGTGCCAGCAGCCTGACAGGGAACTATGGCTACACCTTC
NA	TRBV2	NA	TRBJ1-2	CASSGAPHPRYGYTF	TGTGCCAGCAGTGGGGCGCCTCATCCACGCTATGGCTACACCTTC
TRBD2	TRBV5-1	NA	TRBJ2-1	CASSSQTSGRAGNEQFF	TGTGCCAGCAGCTCCCAAACTAGCGGGAGGGCCGGCAATGAGCAGTTCTTC